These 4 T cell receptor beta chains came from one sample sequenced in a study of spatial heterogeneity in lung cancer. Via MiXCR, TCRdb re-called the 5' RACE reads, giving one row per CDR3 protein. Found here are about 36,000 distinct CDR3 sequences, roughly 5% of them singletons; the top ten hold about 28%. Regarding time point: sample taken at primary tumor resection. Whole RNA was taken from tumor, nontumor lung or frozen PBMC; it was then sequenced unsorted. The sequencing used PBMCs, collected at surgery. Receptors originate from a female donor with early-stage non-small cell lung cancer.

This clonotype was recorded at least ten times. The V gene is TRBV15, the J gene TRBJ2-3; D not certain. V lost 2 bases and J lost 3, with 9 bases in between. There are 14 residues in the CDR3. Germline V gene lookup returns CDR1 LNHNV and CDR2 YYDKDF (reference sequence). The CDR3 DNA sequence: TGTGCCACCAGCAGAACCCAAGGAACAGATACGCAGTATTTT. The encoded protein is CATSRTQGTDTQYF.

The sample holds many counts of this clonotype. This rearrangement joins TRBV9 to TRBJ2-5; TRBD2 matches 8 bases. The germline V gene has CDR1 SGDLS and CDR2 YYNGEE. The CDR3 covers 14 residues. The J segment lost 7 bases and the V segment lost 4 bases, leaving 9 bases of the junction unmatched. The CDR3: CASSPTGGRVTQYF. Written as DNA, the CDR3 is TGTGCCAGCAGCCCCACGGGGGGGAGGGTGACCCAGTACTTC.

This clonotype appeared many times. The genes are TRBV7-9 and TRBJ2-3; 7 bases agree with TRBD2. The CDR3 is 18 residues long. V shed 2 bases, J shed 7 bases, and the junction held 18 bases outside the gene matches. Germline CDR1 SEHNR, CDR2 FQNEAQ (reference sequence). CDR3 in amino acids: CASSLWAFSSGVLNTQYF. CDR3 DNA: TGTGCCAGCAGCTTATGGGCCTTTAGCAGCGGGGTCCTGAATACGCAGTATTTT.

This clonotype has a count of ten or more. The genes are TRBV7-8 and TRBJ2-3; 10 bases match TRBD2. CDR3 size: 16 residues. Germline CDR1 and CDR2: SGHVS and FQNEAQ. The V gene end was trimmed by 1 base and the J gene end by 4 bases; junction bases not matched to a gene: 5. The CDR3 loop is CASSLVFLAGADTQYF. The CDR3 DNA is TGTGCCAGCAGCTTAGTGTTCCTAGCGGGAGCAGATACGCAGTATTTT.